A selection of T cell receptor beta chains follows, all from one sample in a study of blood T cell repertoires in COVID-19. Sequenced by immunoSEQ multiplex PCR; TCRdb stores in-frame clones only, minus some. The data contain around 170,000 clones, more than 75% of them singletons. The sequencing input was PBMCs or T cells enriched from blood (not recorded which). The receptors here all came from a woman between 50 and 59 years old who had recovered from COVID-19. The CDR3 runs from the conserved cysteine through the conserved F or W. D genes are given only for firm matches. The size of a clone is reported for some rows only, either as once, few or many, or as a class for expanded clones.

CASSGGRGKVGNTIYF | TGTGCCAGCAGTGGTGGAAGAGGGAAAGTTGGAAACACCATATATTTT | once | . | TRBJ1-3 | TRBV2
CASSRTASDTQYF | TGCGCCAGCAGCCGGACAGCCTCAGATACGCAGTATTTT | once | . | TRBJ2-3 | TRBV4-3
CASSQVVTGMVDEKLFF | TGTGCCAGCAGCCAGGTTGTCACCGGGATGGTGGATGAAAAACTGTTTTTT | . | . | TRBJ1-4 | TRBV4-2
CASSLALAGVQETQYF | TGTGCCAGCAGCTTAGCCCTAGCGGGAGTTCAAGAGACCCAGTACTTC | . | TRBD2 | TRBJ2-5 | TRBV7-9
CASSSRDRLTDTQYF | TGTGCCAGCAGTTCCCGGGACAGGCTCACAGATACGCAGTATTTT | . | TRBD1 | TRBJ2-3 | TRBV2
CASSTVAGGGETQYF | TGTGCCAGTAGTACGGTAGCGGGAGGGGGGGAGACCCAGTACTTC | . | TRBD2 | TRBJ2-5 | TRBV19
CASSPLAPGLAGASYEQYF | TGCGCCAGCAGCCCCCTTGCACCGGGACTAGCGGGAGCCTCCTACGAGCAGTACTTC | few | TRBD2 | TRBJ2-7 | TRBV4-1
CASSIGGGQPQHF | TGTGCCAGTAGTATAGGGGGAGGTCAGCCCCAGCATTTT | . | . | TRBJ1-5 | TRBV19
CASSSATGANEKLFF | TGTGCCAGCAGTTCCGCGACAGGGGCTAATGAAAAACTGTTTTTT | . | TRBD1 | TRBJ1-4 | TRBV6-9
CASRRTGTENQPQHF | TGTGCCAGCAGAAGAACAGGGACAGAAAATCAGCCCCAGCATTTT | once | TRBD1 | TRBJ1-5 | TRBV6-5
CASIPEQGTGELFF | TGTGCCAGCATCCCTGAACAGGGAACCGGGGAGCTGTTTTTT | . | . | TRBJ2-2 | TRBV2
CASSQGRVRNYGYTF | TGTGCCAGCAGCCAAGGCAGGGTCAGGAACTATGGCTACACCTTC | . | . | TRBJ1-2 | TRBV3-1/TRBV3-2
CASSSQGVTEAFF | TGTGCCAGCAGTTCCCAGGGTGTTACTGAAGCTTTCTTT | . | . | TRBJ1-1 | TRBV11-3
CASSQDGVSYNEQFF | TGTGCCAGCAGCCAAGACGGGGTCTCCTACAATGAGCAGTTCTTC | . | . | TRBJ2-1 | TRBV4-2
CASSFGLAGYNEQFF | TGTGCCAGCAGTTTCGGACTAGCGGGGTACAATGAGCAGTTCTTC | . | TRBD2 | TRBJ2-1 | TRBV28
CATSAPDRGSTGELFF | TGTGCCACCAGTGCCCCAGACAGGGGGTCTACCGGGGAGCTGTTTTTT | . | TRBD1 | TRBJ2-2 | TRBV24-1
CASTVALPNSPLHF | TGTGCCAGCACCGTCGCGCTCCCGAATTCACCCCTCCACTTT | . | . | TRBJ1-6 | TRBV28
CASRGTGGSYGYTF | TGTGCCAGCAGGGGGACAGGGGGCAGCTATGGCTACACCTTC | . | TRBD1 | TRBJ1-2 | TRBV2
CASGQGQQTQYF | TGTGCCAGTGGACAGGGCCAACAGACCCAGTACTTC | . | TRBD1 | TRBJ2-5 | TRBV28
CASSSGTGTYNSPLHF | TGTGCCAGCAGCTCCGGGACAGGGACATATAATTCACCCCTCCACTTT | . | TRBD1 | TRBJ1-6 | TRBV7-9
CASSLLAGGYTGELFF | TGTGCCAGCAGCCTATTAGCGGGAGGGTACACCGGGGAGCTGTTTTTT | . | TRBD2 | TRBJ2-2 | TRBV14
CAWSPPGTGGRSQHF | TGTGCCTGGAGCCCCCCCGGGACAGGGGGGAGGTCCCAGCATTTT | . | TRBD1 | TRBJ1-5 | TRBV30
CASSEAQGKNYGYTF | TGTGCCAGCAGTGAAGCCCAGGGAAAAAACTATGGCTACACCTTC | . | . | TRBJ1-2 | TRBV6-1
CASRTPQGNEQFF | TGTGCCAGCAGGACACCACAGGGTAATGAGCAGTTCTTC | . | . | TRBJ2-1 | TRBV12-3/TRBV12-4
CASRPGGGGGDTQYF | TGTGCCAGCAGACCCGGCGGCGGGGGAGGAGATACGCAGTATTTT | . | TRBD2 | TRBJ2-3 | TRBV5-4
CASSFGGYPTDTQYF | TGTGCCAGCAGCTTCGGGGGGTACCCCACAGATACGCAGTATTTT | . | TRBD2 | TRBJ2-3 | TRBV5-6
CSVGSESYGYTF | TGCAGCGTTGGGAGTGAGTCCTATGGCTACACCTTC | . | . | TRBJ1-2 | TRBV29-1